The next 11 T cell receptor beta chains were all read from a single sample in a study of shared clonotypes between healthy human individuals. The method was immunoSEQ multiplex PCR; TCRdb's version includes in-frame clones alone and lacks a portion of them. The sample yields roughly 2.5 million clones, just over 90% seen once. Input material: naive CD4+ T cells sorted from blood. The subset here: CD45RA+ positively selected. All receptors derive from a man between 18 and 35 years old in good health.

The V and J genes are TRBV11-3 and TRBJ1-6; 10 nucleotides agree with TRBD1. Germline trimming cut 6 bases from V and 3 bases from J; bases unmatched to any gene: 14. The CDR3 has 19 residues. CDR1 and CDR2 (germline): SGHNT, YENEEA. CDR3 DNA sequence: TGTGCCAGCAGTGCAGGGGTCGGGGACAGGGGCGGCTATAATTCACCCCTCCACTTT. Protein: CASSAGVGDRGGYNSPLHF.

The chain couples TRBV7-2 to TRBJ2-3; 9 nucleotides match TRBD2. Per the germline V gene, CDR1 is SGHTA and CDR2 is FQGNSA. Trimming took 5 bases from V and 5 from J; bases not matched to a gene: 8. The CDR3 length is 15 residues. CDR3 in amino acids: CASSETSGPGDTQYF. In DNA, the CDR3 is TGTGCCAGCAGCGAGACTAGCGGCCCAGGAGATACGCAGTATTTT.

The chain combines TRBV11-2 with TRBJ1-3; 7 nucleotides line up with TRBD1. Germline V gene lookup returns CDR1 SGHAT and CDR2 FQNNGV. V trimming: 6 bases; J trimming: 0 bases; junction bases outside the gene matches: 8. This CDR3 comprises 16 residues. The CDR3 loop reads CASSLSTGPSGNTIYF. The DNA for the CDR3 is TGTGCCAGCAGTTTATCGACAGGGCCCTCTGGAAACACCATATATTTT.

A remark on this clone: In the same sample, other DNA sequences code for this CDR3. The chain employs TRBV5-4 and TRBJ1-6; the D gene is possibly TRBD1 (5 bases). The germline V and J ends were trimmed by 4 bases and 14 bases, with 19 bases remaining between them. The CDR3 totals 14 residues. CDR1 and CDR2 from the germline V gene are SGHNT and YYREEE (reference sequence). CDR3 nucleotides: TGTGCCAGCAGCAGACCGGACACGGTAGACACCCTCCACTTT. Translating it yields CASSRPDTVDTLHF.

This chain connects TRBV6-5 to TRBJ1-2; a possible D gene is TRBD1 (6 bases). There are 14 residues in the CDR3. CDR1 is MNHEY and CDR2 is SVGAGI in the germline V gene. V lost 6 bases, J lost 3 bases, and 14 bases lay in between. The CDR3 loop reads CASSSGGLHYGYTF. DNA of the CDR3: TGTGCCAGCAGCTCGGGGGGCCTCCACTATGGCTACACCTTC.

The rearrangement links TRBV5-1 to TRBJ2-2, with a possible D match to TRBD2 (6 bases). The CDR3 contains 13 residues. The germline V and J ends were trimmed by 4 bases and 6 bases, with 10 bases remaining between them. In germline, CDR1 is SGHRS, CDR2 YFSETQ. The CDR3 sequence: CASSVWGAGELFF. Written as DNA, the CDR3 is TGCGCCAGCAGCGTGTGGGGGGCCGGGGAGCTGTTTTTT.

As concerns this clone: This sample also contains other DNA sequences that code for the same CDR3. V gene TRBV20-1 combines with J gene TRBJ2-3, with no clear D. This CDR3 region has 11 residues. The V gene's germline CDR1 is DFQATT and CDR2 SNEGSKA (reference sequence). Trimming took off 6 bases at V and 2 bases at J, with 6 bases between the two ends. The CDR3 here is CSASHTDTQYF. CDR3 sequence (DNA): TGCAGTGCCAGTCACACAGATACGCAGTATTTT.

This sequence joins TRBV5-8 and TRBJ1-2; D remains ambiguous. CDR1 is SGHTS and CDR2 is YDEGEE in the germline V gene. The CDR3 has 14 amino acids. With 2 bases removed from V and 5 bases from J, the gap between germline ends came to 13 bases. In nucleotides, the CDR3 is TGTGCCAGCAGCTTCATTTTGGCCTCTTATGGCTACACCTTC. It specifies CASSFILASYGYTF.

This clone was seen once. The chain has TRBV7-2 and TRBJ1-1; D is ambiguous. The CDR3 is 11 amino acids. Between the trimmed V and J ends, which lost 2 bases and 7 bases, there was a span of 5 bases. Germline lookup yields CDR1 SGHTA and CDR2 FQGNSA. The CDR3 nucleotides read TGTGCCAGCAGCTTACACTTTGAAGCTTTCTTT. Translated, it gives CASSLHFEAFF. Complete variable domain (other parts from reference TRBV7-2 and TRBJ1-1): GAGVSQSPSNKVTEKGKDVELRCDPISGHTALYWYRQSLGQGLEFLIYFQGNSAPDKSGLPSDRFSAERTGGSVSTLTIQRTQQEDSAVYLCASSLHFEAFFGQGTRLTVV.

The gene calls are TRBV7-2 and TRBJ2-5; 11 nucleotides agree with TRBD1. V lost 3 bases, J lost 4 bases, and 1 base stayed unmatched. CDR3 length: 14 residues. CDR1 is SGHTA, CDR2 FQGNSA, per germline. Here the CDR3 DNA reads TGTGCCAGCAGCTTCGGACAGGGGGCAGAGACCCAGTACTTC. Translation gives CASSFGQGAETQYF.

This chain connects TRBV20-1 to TRBJ1-2; D unclear. The germline V and J ends were trimmed by 6 bases and 6 bases, with 8 bases remaining between them. The CDR3 spans 10 residues. Germline lookup yields CDR1 DFQATT and CDR2 SNEGSKA (reference sequence). DNA for the CDR3: TGCAGTGCCTTCGTTAATGGCTACACCTTC. Translating gives CSAFVNGYTF.